This T cell receptor (beta chain) comes out of a study of blood T cells in healthy people across ages. Across the whole study: Per two T cells, about one barcoded beta molecule was captured through template switching.

A second PCR of about 7 to 12 cycles used a sample-barcoded 5' primer and a J-beta primer mix. TCRdb reprocessed the 5' RACE reads with MiXCR, giving one entry per CDR3 protein. The sample has some 670,000 distinct CDR3 sequences, over 40% seen once. The clonotype was recovered from a woman of 80 years or more in good health. Sequenced input: blood.

CDR3 nucleotide sequence: TGTGCCAGCAGTACCTCCCGGGGGGGCCGTTCCTACAATGAGCAGTTCTTC. This sequence encodes CASSTSRGGRSYNEQFF. The chain links TRBV25-1 to TRBJ2-1; TRBD2 aligns across 8 bases. CDR1 MGHDK and CDR2 SYGVNS come from the germline V gene. CDR3 size: 17 residues. J gave up 1 base and V 5 bases, and 10 bases lay outside the gene matches. The whole variable domain, filled in from reference TRBV25-1 and TRBJ2-1, reads EADIYQTPRYLVIGTGKKITLECSQTMGHDKMYWYQQDPGMELHLIHYSYGVNSTEKGDLSSESTVSRIRTEHFPLTLESARPSHTSQYLCASSTSRGGRSYNEQFFGPGTRLTVL.